This T cell receptor beta chain came from a study of post-analysis software for immune sequencing data. Overall study results and limits: Patients carried a few TRBV segments more frequently than controls did, and TRBV5-6, TRBV5-1 and TRBV20-1 were among them.

The TCR beta cDNA libraries carried unique molecular identifiers. TCRdb re-called the PCR reads through MiXCR, storing one row per CDR3 protein. The sample shows fewer than 850,000 distinct CDR3 sequences, 46% of them seen only once. Remarks on this clonotype: Its antigen is currently unknown.

Trimming removed 4 bases at V and 7 bases at J, with 14 bases between. CDR1 is SGHRS, CDR2 YFSETQ, per germline. This CDR3 region has 14 residues. This sequence originates from a girl aged 10-17 years with multiple sclerosis. The chain combines TRBV5-1 with TRBJ1-4, with D possibly matching TRBD1 (6 bases). Sample: blood. CDR3 sequence reads: CASSLNRETEKLFF. Here the CDR3 DNA reads TGCGCCAGCAGCCTTAACAGGGAAACTGAAAAACTGTTTTTT.